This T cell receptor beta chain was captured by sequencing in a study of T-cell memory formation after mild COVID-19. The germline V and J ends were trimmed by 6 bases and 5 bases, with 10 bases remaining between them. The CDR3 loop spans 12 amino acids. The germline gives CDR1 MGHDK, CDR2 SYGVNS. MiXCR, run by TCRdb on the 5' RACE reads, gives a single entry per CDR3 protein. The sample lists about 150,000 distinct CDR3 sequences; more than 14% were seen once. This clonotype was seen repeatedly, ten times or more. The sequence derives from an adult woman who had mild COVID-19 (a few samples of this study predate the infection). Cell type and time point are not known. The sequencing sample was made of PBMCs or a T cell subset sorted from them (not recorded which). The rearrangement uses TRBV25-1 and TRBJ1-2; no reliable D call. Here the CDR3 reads CASSSAGYGYTF. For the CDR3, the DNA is TGTGCCAGCAGCTCGGCGGGGTATGGCTACACCTTC.